This TCR beta chain was observed in a study of cytomegalovirus exposure and HLA in healthy donors. This clone turned up a few times. Its target is unknown. The repertoire was sequenced with immunoSEQ multiplex PCR; TCRdb's copy has only in-frame clones and lacks some. The sample contains around 58,000 clones, around 88% of which appear only once. Study results and limitations: Among TCR beta chains, those listed as cytomegalovirus-associated numbered approximately 150. Reportedly, cytomegalovirus status was diagnosed with high sensitivity and specificity.

Among the 120 subjects of the validation cohort, separate from the roughly 700-subject first cohort, were the donors. Material: PBMCs. This clonotype was obtained from a woman younger than 30 in good health and CMV-seronegative.

The chain's CDR3 is CASSRQGANGYTF. The CDR3 nucleotides read TGTGCCAGCTCCCGACAGGGGGCCAATGGCTACACCTTC. The genes are TRBV18 and TRBJ1-2; 10 bases are a match to TRBD1. Germline V lookup: CDR1 KGHSH, CDR2 LQKENI. The V segment lost 6 bases and the J segment 6 bases; nucleotides outside the gene matches: 4. This CDR3 has 13 residues.